The 4 T cell receptor beta chains presented below share a single source sample, sequenced in a study of control samples from healthy donors and cancer patients. Profiled with immunoSEQ multiplex PCR; TCRdb holds only in-frame clones, not every one. The sample has some 130,000 clones; roughly 89% are singletons. Specimen: PBMCs. These receptors were obtained from a middle-aged man with head and neck cancer.

V is TRBV7-2 and J is TRBJ2-5, with a tentative D call TRBD2 (5 bases). CDR3 size: 15 residues. Per the germline V gene, CDR1 is SGHTA and CDR2 is FQGNSA. Trimming left V 2 bases short and J 1 base short, with 11 bases between. The CDR3: CASSLISVGQETQYF. As DNA, the CDR3 is TGTGCCAGCAGCTTAATTAGCGTGGGCCAAGAGACCCAGTACTTC. Together with reference TRBV7-2 and TRBJ2-5, the CDR3 gives the full variable domain: GAGVSQSPSNKVTEKGKDVELRCDPISGHTALYWYRQSLGQGLEFLIYFQGNSAPDKSGLPSDRFSAERTGGSVSTLTIQRTQQEDSAVYLCASSLISVGQETQYFGPGTRLLVL.

V is TRBV4-1 and J is TRBJ1-5; 9 nucleotides line up with TRBD1. The CDR3 totals 16 residues. CDR1 and CDR2 from the germline V gene are MGHRA and YSYEKL. V shed 3 bases, J shed 4 bases, and the junction held 7 bases outside the gene matches. This CDR3 reads CASSHRPGTGNQPQHF. DNA of the CDR3: TGCGCCAGCAGCCACAGACCCGGGACAGGGAATCAGCCCCAGCATTTT.

J is TRBJ1-3 and V is TRBV7-9, with a possible D match to TRBD1 (5 bases). This CDR3 is 15 amino acids long. Germline CDR1 SEHNR, CDR2 FQNEAQ (reference sequence). Trimming shortened V by 5 bases and J by 2 bases, and 13 bases separated the two germline ends. CDR3 nucleotides: TGTGCCAGCAGCCCCAGGGATTTACCTGGAAACACCATATATTTT. Residues: CASSPRDLPGNTIYF.

The gene calls are TRBV28 and TRBJ2-1, with 7 bases identical to TRBD2. The trim removed 8 bases at V and 6 bases at J, leaving 10 bases unmatched. CDR1 is MDHEN and CDR2 is SYDVKM in the germline V gene. The CDR3 totals 14 residues. CDR3 protein: CASFSLAVSNEQFF. The DNA for the CDR3 is TGTGCCAGCTTTAGTCTAGCGGTCTCCAATGAGCAGTTCTTC.